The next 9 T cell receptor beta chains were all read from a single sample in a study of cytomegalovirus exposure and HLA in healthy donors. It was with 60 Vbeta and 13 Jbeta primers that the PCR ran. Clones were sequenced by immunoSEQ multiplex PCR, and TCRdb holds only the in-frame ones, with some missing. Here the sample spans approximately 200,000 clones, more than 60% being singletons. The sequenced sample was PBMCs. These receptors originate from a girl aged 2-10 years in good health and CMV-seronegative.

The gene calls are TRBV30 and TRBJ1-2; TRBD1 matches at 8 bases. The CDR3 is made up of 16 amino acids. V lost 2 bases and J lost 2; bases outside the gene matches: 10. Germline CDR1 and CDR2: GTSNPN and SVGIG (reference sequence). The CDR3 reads CAWSQDYDRGNYGYTF. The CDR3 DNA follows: TGTGCCTGGAGTCAAGATTACGACAGGGGAAACTATGGCTACACCTTC.

CDR3 sequence: CASSYAGSTVGELFF. The CDR3 coding sequence is TGTGCCAGCAGTTACGCGGGATCCACGGTCGGGGAGCTGTTTTTT. This chain connects TRBV6-5 to TRBJ2-2, with D perhaps TRBD2 (6 bases). V lost 2 bases and J lost 7, with 14 bases in between. The length of the CDR3 is 15 residues. Germline assignment: CDR1 MNHEY and CDR2 SVGAGI.

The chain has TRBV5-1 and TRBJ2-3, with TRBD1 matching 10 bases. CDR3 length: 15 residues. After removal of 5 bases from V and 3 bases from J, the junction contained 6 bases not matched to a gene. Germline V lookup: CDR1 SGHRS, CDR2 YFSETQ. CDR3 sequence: CASRLRTGGTDTQYF. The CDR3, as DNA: TGCGCCAGCAGACTCCGGACAGGGGGGACAGATACGCAGTATTTT.

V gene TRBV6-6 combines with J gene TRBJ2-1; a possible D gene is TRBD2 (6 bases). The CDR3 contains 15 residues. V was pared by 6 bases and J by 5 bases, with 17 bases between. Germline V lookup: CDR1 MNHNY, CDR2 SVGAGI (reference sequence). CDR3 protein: CASSDVRTSNNEQFF. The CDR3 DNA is TGTGCCAGCAGCGATGTGAGAACTAGCAACAATGAGCAGTTCTTC.

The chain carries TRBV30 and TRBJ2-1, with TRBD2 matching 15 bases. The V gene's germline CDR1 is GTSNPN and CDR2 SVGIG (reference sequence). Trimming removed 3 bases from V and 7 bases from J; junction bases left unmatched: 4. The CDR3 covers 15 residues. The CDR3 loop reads CAWSPGLAGGNEQFF. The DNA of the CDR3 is TGTGCCTGGAGCCCAGGACTAGCGGGAGGGAATGAGCAGTTCTTC.

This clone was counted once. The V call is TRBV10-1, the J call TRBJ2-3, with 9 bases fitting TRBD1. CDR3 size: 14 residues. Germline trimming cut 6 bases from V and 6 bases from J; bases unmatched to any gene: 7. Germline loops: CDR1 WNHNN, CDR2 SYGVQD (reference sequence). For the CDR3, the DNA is TGCGCCAGCAGACCCGGGACAGGGTCCGATACGCAGTATTTT. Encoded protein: CASRPGTGSDTQYF.

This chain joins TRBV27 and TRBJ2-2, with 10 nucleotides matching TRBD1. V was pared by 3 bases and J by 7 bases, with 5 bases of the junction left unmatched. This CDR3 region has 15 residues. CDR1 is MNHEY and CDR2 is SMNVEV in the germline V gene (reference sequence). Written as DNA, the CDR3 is TGTGCCAGCAGTTTGTCGACAGGGGGCGGCGGGGAGCTGTTTTTT. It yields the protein CASSLSTGGGGELFF.

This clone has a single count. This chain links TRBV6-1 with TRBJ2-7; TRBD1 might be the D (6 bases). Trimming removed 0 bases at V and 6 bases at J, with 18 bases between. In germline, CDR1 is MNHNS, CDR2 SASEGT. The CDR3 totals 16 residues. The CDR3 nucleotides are TGTGCCAGCAGTGAAGCGGTGGGGGCAGGGAATGGCGAGCAGTACTTC. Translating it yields CASSEAVGAGNGEQYF.

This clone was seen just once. Written as DNA, the CDR3 is TGTGCCAGCAGCTTAACGACAGGGACGAGGCAGCCCCAGCATTTT. This encodes CASSLTTGTRQPQHF. V is TRBV11-2 and J is TRBJ1-5; TRBD1 matches at 7 bases. V dropped 2 bases and J dropped 7; count of bases not matched to a gene: 8. Germline CDR1 reads SGHAT; CDR2 reads FQNNGV. The length of the CDR3 is 15 residues.